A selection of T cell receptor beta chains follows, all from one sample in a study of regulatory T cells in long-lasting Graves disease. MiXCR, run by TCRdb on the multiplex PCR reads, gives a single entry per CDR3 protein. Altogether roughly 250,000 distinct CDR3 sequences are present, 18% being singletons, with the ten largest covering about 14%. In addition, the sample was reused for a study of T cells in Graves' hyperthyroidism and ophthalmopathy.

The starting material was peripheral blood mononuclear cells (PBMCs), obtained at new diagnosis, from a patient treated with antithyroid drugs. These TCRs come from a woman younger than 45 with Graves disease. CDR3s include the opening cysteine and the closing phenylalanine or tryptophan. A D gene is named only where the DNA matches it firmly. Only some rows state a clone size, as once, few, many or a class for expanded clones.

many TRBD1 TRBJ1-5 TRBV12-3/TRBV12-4 TGTGCCAGCAGTTTAGAGGGGGCACGGCAGCCCCAGCATTTT CASSLEGARQPQHF
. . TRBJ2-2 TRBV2 TGTGCCAGCAGTGAGGAGACTCAAAGCACCGGGGAGCTGTTTTTT CASSEETQSTGELFF
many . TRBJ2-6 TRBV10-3 TGTGCCATCAGTGAGTCAACCGGGTCCGGGGCCAACGTCCTGACTTTC CAISESTGSGANVLTF
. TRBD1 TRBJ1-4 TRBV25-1 TGTGCCAGCAGATTACAGGGGGGAGCTAATGAAAAACTGTTTTTT CASRLQGGANEKLFF
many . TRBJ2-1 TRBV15 TGTGCCACCAGCAGAGATCGGGGGGCGATCTACAATGAGCAGTTCTTC CATSRDRGAIYNEQFF
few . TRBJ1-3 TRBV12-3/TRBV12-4 TGTGCCAGCAGTTTACGGGGGGCGACTGGAAACACCATATATTTT CASSLRGATGNTIYF
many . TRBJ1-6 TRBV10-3 TGTGCCATCAGTGAGTCTGCAGGGTGGGATTCACCCCTCCACTTT CAISESAGWDSPLHF
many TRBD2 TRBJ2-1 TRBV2 TGTGCCAGCAGTGAGCTAGCGGGGGAACCCAATGAGCAGTTCTTC CASSELAGEPNEQFF
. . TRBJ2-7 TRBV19 TGTGCCAGTAGTCGAGAGGACGAGCAGTACTTC CASSREDEQYF
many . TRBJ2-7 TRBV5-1 TGCGCCAGCAGCACGGGGAACCCTTCCTACGAGCAGTACTTC CASSTGNPSYEQYF
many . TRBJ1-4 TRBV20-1 TGCAGTGCAGCGAGGGAACGTGAAAAACTGTTTTTT CSAAREREKLFF
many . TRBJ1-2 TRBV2 TGTGCCAGCAGTGAAGATGGGACACTACTTGGCTACACCTTC CASSEDGTLLGYTF
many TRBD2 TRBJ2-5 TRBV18 TGTGCCAGCTCACCCCTCTCCGGACTAGCAGGGGAGACCCAGTACTTC CASSPLSGLAGETQYF
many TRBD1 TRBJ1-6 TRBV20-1 TGCAGTGCCAGGACAGGAGTGATAACACCCCTCCACTTT CSARTGVITPLHF
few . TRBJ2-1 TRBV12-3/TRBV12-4 TGTGCCAGCAGTTTAGCGGGGGGGCTCCCCTACAATGAGCAGTTCTTC CASSLAGGLPYNEQFF
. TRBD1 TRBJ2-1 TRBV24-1 TGTGCCACCAGTGAGTCTTCCCGGACAGGGGGTATTGAGCAGTTCTTC CATSESSRTGGIEQFF
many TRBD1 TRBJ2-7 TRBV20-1 TGCAGTGCCGAGGACAGGGTTAACGAGCAGTACTTC CSAEDRVNEQYF
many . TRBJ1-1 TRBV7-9 TGTGCCAGCAGCCGTGGACCTTTGTTTAGAGCTTTCTTT CASSRGPLFRAFF
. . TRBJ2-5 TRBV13 TGTGCCAGCAGCTTGGAAGGGCAAGAGACCCAGTACTTC CASSLEGQETQYF
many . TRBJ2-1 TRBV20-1 TGCAGTGCCCCGGGCGGGGTTACCAACAATGAGCAGTTCTTC CSAPGGVTNNEQFF
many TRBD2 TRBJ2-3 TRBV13 TGTGCCAGCAGCTTAGGTAGTAGCGGGGCGTCAGATACGCAGTATTTT CASSLGSSGASDTQYF
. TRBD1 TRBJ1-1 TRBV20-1 TGCAGTGCCATGACAGGGGGCCCATACACTGAAGCTTTCTTT CSAMTGGPYTEAFF
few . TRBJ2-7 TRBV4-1 TGCGCCAGCAGCCCAATGGGATCCGGGACTGAGCCCACGTACGAGCAGTACTTC CASSPMGSGTEPTYEQYF
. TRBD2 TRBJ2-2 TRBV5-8 TGCGCCAGCAGCCAAGATCTGGGCGGGAGTACGTACACCGGGGAGCTGTTTTTT CASSQDLGGSTYTGELFF